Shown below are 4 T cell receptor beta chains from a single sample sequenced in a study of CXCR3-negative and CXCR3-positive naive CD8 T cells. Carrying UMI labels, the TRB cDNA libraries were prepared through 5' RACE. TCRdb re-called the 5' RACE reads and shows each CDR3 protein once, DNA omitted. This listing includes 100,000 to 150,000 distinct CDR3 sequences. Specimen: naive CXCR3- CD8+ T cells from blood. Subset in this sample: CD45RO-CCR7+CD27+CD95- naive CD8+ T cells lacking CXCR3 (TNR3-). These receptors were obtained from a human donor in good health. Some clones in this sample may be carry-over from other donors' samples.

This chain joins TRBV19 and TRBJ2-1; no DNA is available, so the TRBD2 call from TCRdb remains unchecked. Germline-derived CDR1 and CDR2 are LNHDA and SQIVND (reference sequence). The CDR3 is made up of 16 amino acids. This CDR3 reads CASSPRTSGPPGEQFF.

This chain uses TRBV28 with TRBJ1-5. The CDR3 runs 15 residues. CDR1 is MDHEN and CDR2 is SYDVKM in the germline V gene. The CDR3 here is CASSLFRGSNQPQHF.

The CDR3: CASSLTGVENYGYTF. The V gene is TRBV5-1, the J gene TRBJ1-2; TCRdb lists TRBD1, though no DNA is available to test this call. CDR1 SGHRS and CDR2 YFSETQ come from the germline V gene. The CDR3 contains 15 residues. Together with reference TRBV5-1 and TRBJ1-2, the CDR3 gives the full variable domain: KAGVTQTPRYLIKTRGQQVTLSCSPISGHRSVSWYQQTPGQGLQFLFEYFSETQRNKGNFPGRFSGRQFSNSRSEMNVSTLELGDSALYLCASSLTGVENYGYTFGSGTRLTVV.

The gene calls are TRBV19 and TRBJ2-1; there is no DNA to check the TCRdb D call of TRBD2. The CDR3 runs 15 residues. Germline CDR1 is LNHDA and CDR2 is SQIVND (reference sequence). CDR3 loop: CASSETSYPYNEQFF.